The clone carrying this TCR beta chain was observed once. What it binds is not known. Profiled with immunoSEQ multiplex PCR; TCRdb holds only in-frame clones, not every one. Counted here are approximately 31,000 clones, less than 90% occurring once; the ten biggest clones make up around 3%. The sample originates from a study of T cells in localized non-small cell lung cancer. Study-wide results and limits: Across samples, adjacent lung featured a median approximately 56 of the top 100 tumor clones.

The CDR3 is 11 amino acids. The V and J ends lost 2 bases and 10 bases respectively, with 7 bases between them. Germline-derived CDR1 and CDR2 are SNHLY and FYNNEI. This clonotype was sampled from a female donor older than 55 with stage I lung adenocarcinoma. The chain has TRBV2 and TRBJ2-3, with D unclear. Sequenced here: peripheral blood, sampled before any cancer treatment. The CDR3 nucleotides read TGTGCCAGCAGTGAACTAGTCCCGCAGTATTTT. Its protein is CASSELVPQYF.